The present T cell receptor beta chain was sequenced within a study of cytomegalovirus exposure and HLA in healthy donors. At the level of the study: Some 85 million unique TCRs, all from HLA-typed donors, were included in an early release of the data.

CDR1 SGHRS and CDR2 YFSETQ come from the germline V gene. After removal of 4 bases from V and 3 bases from J, the junction contained 3 bases not matched to a gene. The CDR3 is made up of 13 amino acids. This clone has just one count. The PCR made use of 60 Vbeta and 13 Jbeta primers. The method was immunoSEQ multiplex PCR; TCRdb's version includes in-frame clones alone and lacks a portion of them. The table has some 150,000 clones, 82% seen once. The rearrangement uses TRBV5-1 and TRBJ2-7; 8 positions agree with TRBD1. The sample comprised PBMCs. This clonotype was sampled from a man between 45 and 60 years old in good health and CMV-seropositive. CDR3: CASSTGQGYEQYF. DNA for the CDR3: TGCGCCAGCAGCACTGGACAGGGCTACGAGCAGTACTTC.